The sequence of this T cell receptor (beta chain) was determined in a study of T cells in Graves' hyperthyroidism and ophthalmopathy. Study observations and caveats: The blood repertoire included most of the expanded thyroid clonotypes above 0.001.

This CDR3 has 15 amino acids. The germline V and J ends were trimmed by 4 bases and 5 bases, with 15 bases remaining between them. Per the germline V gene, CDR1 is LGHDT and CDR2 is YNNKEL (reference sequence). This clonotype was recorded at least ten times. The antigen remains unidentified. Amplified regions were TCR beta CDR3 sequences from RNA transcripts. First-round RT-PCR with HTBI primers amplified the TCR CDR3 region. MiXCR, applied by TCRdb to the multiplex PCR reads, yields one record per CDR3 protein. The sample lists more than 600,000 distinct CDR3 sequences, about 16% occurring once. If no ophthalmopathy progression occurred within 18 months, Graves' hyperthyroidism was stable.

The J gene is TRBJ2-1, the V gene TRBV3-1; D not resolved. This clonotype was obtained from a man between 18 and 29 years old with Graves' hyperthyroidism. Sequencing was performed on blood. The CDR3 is CASSLALVLNNEQFF. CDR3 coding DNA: TGTGCCAGCAGCCTCGCCCTAGTCTTGAACAATGAGCAGTTCTTC.